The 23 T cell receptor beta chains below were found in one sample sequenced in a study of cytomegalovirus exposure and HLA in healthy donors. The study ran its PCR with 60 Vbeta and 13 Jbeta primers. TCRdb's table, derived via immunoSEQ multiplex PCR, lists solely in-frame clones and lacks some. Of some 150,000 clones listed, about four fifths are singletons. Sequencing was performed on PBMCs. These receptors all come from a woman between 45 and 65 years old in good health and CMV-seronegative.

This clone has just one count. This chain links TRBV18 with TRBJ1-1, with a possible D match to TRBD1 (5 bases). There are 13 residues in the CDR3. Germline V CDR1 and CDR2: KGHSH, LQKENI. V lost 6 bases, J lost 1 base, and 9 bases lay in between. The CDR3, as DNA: TGTGCCAGCTCCTCTAGGGGGAACACTGAAGCTTTCTTT. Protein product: CASSSRGNTEAFF.

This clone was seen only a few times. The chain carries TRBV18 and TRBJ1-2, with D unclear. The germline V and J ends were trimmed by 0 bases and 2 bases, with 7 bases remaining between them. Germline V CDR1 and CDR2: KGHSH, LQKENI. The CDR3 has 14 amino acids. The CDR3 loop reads CASSPPVINYGYTF. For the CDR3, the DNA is TGTGCCAGCTCACCACCTGTTATAAACTATGGCTACACCTTC.

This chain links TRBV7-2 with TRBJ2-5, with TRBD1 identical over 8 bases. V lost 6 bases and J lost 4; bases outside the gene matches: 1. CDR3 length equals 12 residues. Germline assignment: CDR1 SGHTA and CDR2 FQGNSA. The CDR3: CASRGTGETQYF. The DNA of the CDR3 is TGTGCCAGCAGAGGGACAGGAGAGACCCAGTACTTC.

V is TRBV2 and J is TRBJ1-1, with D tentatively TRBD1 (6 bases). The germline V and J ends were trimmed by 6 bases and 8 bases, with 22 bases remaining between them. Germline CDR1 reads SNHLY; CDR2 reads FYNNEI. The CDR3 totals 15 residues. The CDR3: CASRGGGTDLGEAFF. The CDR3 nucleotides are TGTGCCAGCAGGGGAGGGGGGACCGACTTAGGGGAAGCTTTCTTT.

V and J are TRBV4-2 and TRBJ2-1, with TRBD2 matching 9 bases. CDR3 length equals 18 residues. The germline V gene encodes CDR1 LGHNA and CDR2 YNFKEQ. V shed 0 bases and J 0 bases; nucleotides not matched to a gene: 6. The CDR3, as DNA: TGTGCCAGCAGCCAAGACCTAGCGGGACGCAGCTCCTACAATGAGCAGTTCTTC. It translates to CASSQDLAGRSSYNEQFF.

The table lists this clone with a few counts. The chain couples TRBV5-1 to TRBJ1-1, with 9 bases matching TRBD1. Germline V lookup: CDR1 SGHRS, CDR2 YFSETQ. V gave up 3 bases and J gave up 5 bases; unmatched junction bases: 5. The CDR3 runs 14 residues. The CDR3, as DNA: TGCGCCAGCAGCTCAACAGGGGGCGGGACTGAAGCTTTCTTT. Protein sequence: CASSSTGGGTEAFF.

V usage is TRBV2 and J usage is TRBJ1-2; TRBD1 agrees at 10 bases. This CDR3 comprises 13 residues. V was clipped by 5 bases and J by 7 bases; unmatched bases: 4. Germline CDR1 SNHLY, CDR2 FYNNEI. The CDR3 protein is CASSLTGGSGYTF. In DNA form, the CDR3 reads TGTGCCAGCAGTTTGACAGGGGGCTCTGGCTACACCTTC.

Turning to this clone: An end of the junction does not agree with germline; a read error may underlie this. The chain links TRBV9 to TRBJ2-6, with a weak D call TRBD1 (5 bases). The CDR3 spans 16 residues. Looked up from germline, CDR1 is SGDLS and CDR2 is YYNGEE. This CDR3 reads CASSVGRASGADVLTF. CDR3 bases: TGTGCCAGCAGCGTAGGCAGGGCGTCTGGGGCCGACGTCCTGACTTTC.

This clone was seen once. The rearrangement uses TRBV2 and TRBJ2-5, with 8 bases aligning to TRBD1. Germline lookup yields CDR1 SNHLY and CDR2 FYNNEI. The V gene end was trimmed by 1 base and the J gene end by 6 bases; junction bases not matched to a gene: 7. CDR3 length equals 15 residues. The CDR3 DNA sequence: TGTGCCAGCAGTGAAGTGGCAGGGGGCGCGCAGACCCAGTACTTC. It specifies CASSEVAGGAQTQYF.

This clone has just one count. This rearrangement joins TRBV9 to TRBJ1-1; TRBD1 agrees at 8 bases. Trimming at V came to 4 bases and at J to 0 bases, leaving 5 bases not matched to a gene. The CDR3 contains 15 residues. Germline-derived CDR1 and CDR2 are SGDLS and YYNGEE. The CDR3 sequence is CASSPAGGVNTEAFF. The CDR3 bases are TGTGCCAGCAGCCCGGCAGGGGGCGTGAACACTGAAGCTTTCTTT.

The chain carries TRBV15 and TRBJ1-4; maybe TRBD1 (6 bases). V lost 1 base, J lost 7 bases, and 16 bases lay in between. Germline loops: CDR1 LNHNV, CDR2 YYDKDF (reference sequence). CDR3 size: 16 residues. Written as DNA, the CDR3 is TGTGCCACCAGCAGAGCGGGCAGGGGAAGGATTGAAAAACTGTTTTTT. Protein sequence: CATSRAGRGRIEKLFF.

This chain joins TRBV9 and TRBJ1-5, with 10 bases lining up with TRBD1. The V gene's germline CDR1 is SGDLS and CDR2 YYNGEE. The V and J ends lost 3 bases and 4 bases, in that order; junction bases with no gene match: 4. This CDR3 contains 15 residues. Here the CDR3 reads CASSGQGAFNQPQHF. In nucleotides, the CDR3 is TGTGCCAGCAGCGGACAGGGGGCGTTTAATCAGCCCCAGCATTTT.

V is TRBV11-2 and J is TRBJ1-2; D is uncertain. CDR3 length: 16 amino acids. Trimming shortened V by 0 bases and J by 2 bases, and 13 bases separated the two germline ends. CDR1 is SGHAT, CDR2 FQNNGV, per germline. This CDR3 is CASSLDLQAGNYGYTF. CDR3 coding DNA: TGTGCCAGCAGCTTAGATCTGCAGGCCGGCAACTATGGCTACACCTTC.

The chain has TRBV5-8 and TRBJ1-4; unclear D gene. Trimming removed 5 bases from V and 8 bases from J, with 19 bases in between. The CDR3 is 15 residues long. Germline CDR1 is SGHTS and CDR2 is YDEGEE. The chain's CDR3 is CASSYRSAGGEKLFF. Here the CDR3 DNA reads TGTGCCAGCAGTTACCGATCCGCGGGAGGGGAAAAACTGTTTTTT.

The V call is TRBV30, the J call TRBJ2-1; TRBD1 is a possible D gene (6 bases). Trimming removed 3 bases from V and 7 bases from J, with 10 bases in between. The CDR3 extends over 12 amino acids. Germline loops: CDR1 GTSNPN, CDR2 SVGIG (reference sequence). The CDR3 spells CAWRDRGNEQFF. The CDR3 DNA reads TGTGCCTGGAGGGATAGGGGGAATGAGCAGTTCTTC. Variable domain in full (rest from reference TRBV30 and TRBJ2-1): SQTIHQWPATLVQPVGSPLSLECTVEGTSNPNLYWYRQAAGRGLQLLFYSVGIGQISSEVPQNLSASRPQDRQFILSSKKLLLSDSGFYLCAWRDRGNEQFFGPGTRLTVL.

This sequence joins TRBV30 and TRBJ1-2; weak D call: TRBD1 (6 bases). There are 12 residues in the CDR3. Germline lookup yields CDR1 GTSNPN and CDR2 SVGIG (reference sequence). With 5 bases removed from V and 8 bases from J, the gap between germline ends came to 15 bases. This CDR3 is CAWVQGRLGYTF. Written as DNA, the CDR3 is TGTGCCTGGGTACAGGGACGTTTGGGCTACACCTTC.

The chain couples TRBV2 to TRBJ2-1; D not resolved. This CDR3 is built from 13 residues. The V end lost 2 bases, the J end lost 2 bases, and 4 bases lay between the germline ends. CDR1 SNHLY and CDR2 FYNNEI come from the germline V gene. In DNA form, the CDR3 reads TGTGCCAGCAGTGAAAGAGCCTACAATGAGCAGTTCTTC. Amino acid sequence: CASSERAYNEQFF.

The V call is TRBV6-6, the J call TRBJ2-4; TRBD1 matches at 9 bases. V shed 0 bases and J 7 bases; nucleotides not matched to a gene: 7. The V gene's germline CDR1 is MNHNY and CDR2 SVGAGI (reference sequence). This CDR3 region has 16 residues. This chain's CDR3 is CASSYSWKGTGNIQYF. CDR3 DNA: TGTGCCAGCAGTTACTCGTGGAAAGGGACAGGGAACATTCAGTACTTC.

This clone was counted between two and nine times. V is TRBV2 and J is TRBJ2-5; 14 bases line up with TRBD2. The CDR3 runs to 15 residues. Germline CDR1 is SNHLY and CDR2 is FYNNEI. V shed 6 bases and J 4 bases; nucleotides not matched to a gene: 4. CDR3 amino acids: CASRGTSGSSETQYF. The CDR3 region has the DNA TGTGCCAGCAGAGGGACTAGCGGGAGTTCAGAGACCCAGTACTTC.

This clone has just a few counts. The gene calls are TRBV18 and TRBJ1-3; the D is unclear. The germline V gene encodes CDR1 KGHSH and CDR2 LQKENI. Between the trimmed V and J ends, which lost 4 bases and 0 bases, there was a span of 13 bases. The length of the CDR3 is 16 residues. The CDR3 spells CASSREALSSGNTIYF. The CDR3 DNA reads TGTGCCAGCTCACGAGAGGCACTAAGCTCTGGAAACACCATATATTTT.

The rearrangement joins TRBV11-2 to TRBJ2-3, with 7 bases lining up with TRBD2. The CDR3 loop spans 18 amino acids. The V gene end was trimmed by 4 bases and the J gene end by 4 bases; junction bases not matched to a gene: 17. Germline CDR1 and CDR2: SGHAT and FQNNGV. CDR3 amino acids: CASSSSNWDYLGSDTQYF. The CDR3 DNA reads TGTGCCAGCAGCTCTTCTAACTGGGACTACTTAGGATCAGATACGCAGTATTTT.

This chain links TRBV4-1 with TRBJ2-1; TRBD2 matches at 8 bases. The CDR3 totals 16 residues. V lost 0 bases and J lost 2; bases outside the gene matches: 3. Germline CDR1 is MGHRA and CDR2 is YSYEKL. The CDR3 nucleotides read TGCGCCAGCAGCCAAGAGGGAGCGGGGGCCTACAATGAGCAGTTCTTC. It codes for CASSQEGAGAYNEQFF.

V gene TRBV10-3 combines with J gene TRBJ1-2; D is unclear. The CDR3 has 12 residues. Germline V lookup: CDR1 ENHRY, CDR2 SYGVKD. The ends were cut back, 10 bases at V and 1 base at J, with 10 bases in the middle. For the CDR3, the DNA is TGTGCCACTGGCTCATTTAACTATGGCTACACCTTC. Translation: CATGSFNYGYTF.